The rows below give T cell receptor beta chains drawn from one sample of a study of CD8+ T cells in alopecia areata. Clones were read by immunoSEQ multiplex PCR, and TCRdb kept only the in-frame ones, dropping some. The sample yields 200,000 to 250,000 clones, about 50% seen once. This sample comprised CD4+ T cells sorted from blood, obtained at week 4, from a patient treated with tofacitinib. The receptor source for this set is a human donor with alopecia areata. Each CDR3 is given with its conserved first and last residue.

v_call,cdr3_aa
TRBV10-3,CAISESSGGATNIQYF
TRBV7-2,CASKESGTGSYEQYF
TRBV29-1,CSVGGRQKETQYF
TRBV7-2,CASSLSSNQPQHF
TRBV5-6,CASSNTGEIYEQYF
TRBV29-1,CSVKPGQRMETQYF
TRBV7-2,CASSLGTPGELFF
TRBV30,CAWSVHAWASSYGYTF
TRBV29-1,CSVESGGANEQFF
TRBV7-8,CASSLTEGASYEQYF
TRBV10-3,CATDGASGGNYEQYF
TRBV5-1,CASSPRTSGGSTDTQYF
TRBV2,CASSEGWVRGFKSGEQFF
TRBV7-3,CASSLKGGDTQYF
TRBV5-6,CASSLDRSSYNSPLHF
TRBV14,CASSQEMTGKTGELFF
TRBV11-2,CASSLLAEETQYF
TRBV7-2,CASSFRGAGSTDTQYF
TRBV7-8,CASTERDRLYEQYF
TRBV5-6,CASSPMRGLTEAFF
TRBV6-1,CASMVALAENIQYF
TRBV19,CASTGSGQETQYF
TRBV9,CASSVEMAGGYTF
TRBV29-1,CSLGGSDTQYF
TRBV11-3,CASSPTGGNEQFF
TRBV30,CAWFPIRGPHTEAFF
TRBV30,CAWAENNEQFF
TRBV5-1,CASSYQGYEQYF
TRBV11-2,CASSSNSGPRSYNEQFF
TRBV23-1,CASSQSFGTGDYEQYF
TRBV6-1,CASSAGPKETQYF
TRBV7-9,CASSINEKLFF
TRBV7-2,CASSLSEGQPQHF
TRBV19,CASSIWAKNTGELFF
TRBV30,CAFSGQMNTEAFF
TRBV13,CASSPGTGSYYTDTQYF
TRBV29-1,CSVLLGPPPGAQYF
TRBV21-1,CASSKVGRNTGELFF
TRBV29-1,CSVEVEWGAGTEAFF
TRBV6-5,CASSYSRDQPQHF
TRBV10-3,CASLRGGTNTGELFF
TRBV29-1,CSVVGGNSNQPQHF
TRBV7-2,CASSLAGAGPSYGYTF
TRBV4-3,CASSQEGQYGYTF
TRBV29-1,CSVGQGNYNEQFF
TRBV13,CASSLDPARNEQFF
TRBV29-1,CSMRTSSSYTDTQYF
TRBV14,CASSQDVRQGNRETQYF
TRBV30,CAWSVSPGRANVLTF
TRBV7-2,CASSLTHEGYTF